This TCR beta chain came from a study of blood T cell repertoires in COVID-19. Study overall: Collection of acute and convalescent COVID-19 samples took place in the United States, Italy and Spain. PBMCs, B-cell-depleted T cells, or T cells were the source of the cDNA or gDNA that made up the material.

Per the study methods: Reference gene primer amplification in the assay estimated nucleated cell counts. Data came from immunoSEQ multiplex PCR; TCRdb stores just in-frame clones and leaves some out. Clone size and the V and J calls come from that table; the DNA yielded D and trimming. The data show about 240,000 clones, with roughly 80% seen just once and roughly a tenth held by the top ten. This CDR3 contains 12 residues. Germline values: CDR1 SGHAT, CDR2 FQNNGV. Trimming took 7 bases from V and 6 from J, leaving 12 bases between them. V usage is TRBV11-2 and J usage is TRBJ1-2; D is perhaps TRBD1 (5 bases). Material: peripheral blood. This TCR came from a woman of 80 years or more with acute or convalescent COVID-19. This CDR3 reads CASTGGGNGYTF. CDR3 coding DNA: TGTGCCAGCACTGGGGGAGGGAATGGCTACACCTTC.